This TCR beta chain was identified during a study of T cell changes during pregnancy in multiple sclerosis. The germline V gene has CDR1 ENHRY and CDR2 SYGVKD. The CDR3 extends over 13 amino acids. Unmatched junction bases numbered 0, after V lost 6 bases and J lost 5 bases. Using immunoSEQ multiplex PCR, the repertoire was profiled, and TCRdb retains in-frame clones only, with some absent. Of 45,000 to 55,000 clones listed, approximately 91% are singletons. This clonotype was sampled from a female donor in good health, enrolled as a control in a pregnancy study. The rearrangement uses TRBV10-3 and TRBJ2-1, with 11 nucleotides matching TRBD2. The sample here was CD4+ T cells from peripheral blood mononuclear cells, taken after pregnancy. CDR3 protein: CAIRGLADNEQFF. In nucleotides, the CDR3 is TGTGCCATCAGGGGACTAGCGGACAATGAGCAGTTCTTC.